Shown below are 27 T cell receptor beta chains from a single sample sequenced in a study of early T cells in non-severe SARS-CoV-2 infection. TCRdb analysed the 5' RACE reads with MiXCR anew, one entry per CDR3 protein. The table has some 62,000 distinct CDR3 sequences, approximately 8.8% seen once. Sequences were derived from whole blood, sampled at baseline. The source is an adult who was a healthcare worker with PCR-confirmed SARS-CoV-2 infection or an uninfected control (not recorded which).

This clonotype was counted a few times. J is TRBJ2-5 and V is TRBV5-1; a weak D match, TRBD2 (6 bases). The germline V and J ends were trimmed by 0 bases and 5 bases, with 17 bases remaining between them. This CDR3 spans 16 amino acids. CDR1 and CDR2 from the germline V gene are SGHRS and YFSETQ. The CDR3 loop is CASSLGWDPAGETQYF. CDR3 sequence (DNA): TGCGCCAGCAGCTTGGGATGGGACCCGGCGGGGGAGACCCAGTACTTC.

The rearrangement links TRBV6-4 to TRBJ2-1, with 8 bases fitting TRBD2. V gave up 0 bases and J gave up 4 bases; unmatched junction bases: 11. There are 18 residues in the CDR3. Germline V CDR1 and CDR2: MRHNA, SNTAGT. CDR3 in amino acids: CASSDSGAGVSPYNEQFF. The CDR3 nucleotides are TGTGCCAGCAGTGACTCGGGAGCGGGAGTTTCTCCTTACAATGAGCAGTTCTTC.

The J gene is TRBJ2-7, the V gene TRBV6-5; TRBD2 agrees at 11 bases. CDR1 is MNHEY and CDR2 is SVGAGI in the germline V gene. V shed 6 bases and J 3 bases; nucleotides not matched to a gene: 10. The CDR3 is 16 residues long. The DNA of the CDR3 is TGTGCCAGCAGAAAACTAGCGGGAGACCCGAACTACGAGCAGTACTTC. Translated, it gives CASRKLAGDPNYEQYF.

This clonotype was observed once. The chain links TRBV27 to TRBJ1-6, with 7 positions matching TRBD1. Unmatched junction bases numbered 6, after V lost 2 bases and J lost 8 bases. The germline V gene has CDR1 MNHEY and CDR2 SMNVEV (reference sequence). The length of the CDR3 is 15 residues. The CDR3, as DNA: TGTGCCAGCAGTTTAAGCCCCGACAGGGATTCACCCCTCCACTTT. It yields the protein CASSLSPDRDSPLHF.

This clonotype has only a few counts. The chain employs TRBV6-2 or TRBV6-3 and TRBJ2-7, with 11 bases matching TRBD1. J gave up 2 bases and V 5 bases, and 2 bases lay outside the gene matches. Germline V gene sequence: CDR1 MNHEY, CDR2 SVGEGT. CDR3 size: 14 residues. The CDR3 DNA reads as TGTGCCAGCAGTCGGGACAGGGGGGCCTACGAGCAGTACTTC. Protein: CASSRDRGAYEQYF.

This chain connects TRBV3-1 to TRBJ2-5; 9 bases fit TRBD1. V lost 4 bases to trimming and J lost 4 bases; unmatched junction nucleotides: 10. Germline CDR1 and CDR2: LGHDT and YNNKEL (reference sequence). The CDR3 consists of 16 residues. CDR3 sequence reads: CASSPRTQGAAETQYF. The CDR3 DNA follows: TGTGCCAGCAGCCCTAGAACACAGGGGGCCGCAGAGACCCAGTACTTC.

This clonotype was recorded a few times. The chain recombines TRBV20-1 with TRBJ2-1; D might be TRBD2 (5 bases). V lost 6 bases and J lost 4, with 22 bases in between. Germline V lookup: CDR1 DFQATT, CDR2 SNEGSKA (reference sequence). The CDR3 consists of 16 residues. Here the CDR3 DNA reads TGCAGTGCCCTCCCCCCCTTAAGCGGATCTTACAATGAGCAGTTCTTC. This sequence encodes CSALPPLSGSYNEQFF.

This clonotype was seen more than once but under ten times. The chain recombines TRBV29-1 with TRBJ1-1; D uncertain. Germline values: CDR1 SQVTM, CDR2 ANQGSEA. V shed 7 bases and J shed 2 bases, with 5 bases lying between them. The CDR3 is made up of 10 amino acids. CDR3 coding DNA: TGCAGCGGTCGAAACACTGAAGCTTTCTTT. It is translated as CSGRNTEAFF.

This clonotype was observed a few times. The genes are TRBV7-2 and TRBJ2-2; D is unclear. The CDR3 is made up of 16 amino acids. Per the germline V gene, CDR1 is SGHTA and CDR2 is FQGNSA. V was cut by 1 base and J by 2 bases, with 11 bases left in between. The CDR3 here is CASSLVGSANTGELFF. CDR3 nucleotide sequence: TGTGCCAGCAGCTTAGTAGGGTCAGCCAACACCGGGGAGCTGTTTTTT.

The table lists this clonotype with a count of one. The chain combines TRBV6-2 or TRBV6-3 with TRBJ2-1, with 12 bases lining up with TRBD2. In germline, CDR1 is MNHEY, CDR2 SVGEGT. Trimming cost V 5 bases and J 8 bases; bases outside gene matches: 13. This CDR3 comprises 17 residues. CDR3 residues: CASSPMRTSGIFDEQFF. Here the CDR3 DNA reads TGTGCCAGCAGTCCCATGAGGACTAGCGGGATTTTCGATGAGCAGTTCTTC.

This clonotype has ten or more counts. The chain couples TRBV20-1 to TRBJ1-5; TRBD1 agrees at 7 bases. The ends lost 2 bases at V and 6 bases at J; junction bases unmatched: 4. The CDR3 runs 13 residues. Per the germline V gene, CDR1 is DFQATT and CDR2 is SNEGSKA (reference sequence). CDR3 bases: TGCAGTGCTAGATTCCAGGGGGGTCAGCCCCAGCATTTT. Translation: CSARFQGGQPQHF.

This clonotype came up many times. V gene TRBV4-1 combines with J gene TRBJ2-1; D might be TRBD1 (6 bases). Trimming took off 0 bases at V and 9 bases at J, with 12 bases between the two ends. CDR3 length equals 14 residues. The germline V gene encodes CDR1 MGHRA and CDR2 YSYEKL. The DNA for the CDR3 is TGCGCCAGCAGCCAAGAGGGGGCTGCGGGTGAGCAGTTCTTC. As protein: CASSQEGAAGEQFF.

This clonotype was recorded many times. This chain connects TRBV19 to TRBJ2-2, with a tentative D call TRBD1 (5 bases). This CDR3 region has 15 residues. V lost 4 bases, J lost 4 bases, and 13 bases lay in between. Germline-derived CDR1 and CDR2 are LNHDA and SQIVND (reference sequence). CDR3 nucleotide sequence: TGTGCCAGTAGTAGGATGGGGCAGTCCACCGGGGAGCTGTTTTTT. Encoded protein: CASSRMGQSTGELFF.

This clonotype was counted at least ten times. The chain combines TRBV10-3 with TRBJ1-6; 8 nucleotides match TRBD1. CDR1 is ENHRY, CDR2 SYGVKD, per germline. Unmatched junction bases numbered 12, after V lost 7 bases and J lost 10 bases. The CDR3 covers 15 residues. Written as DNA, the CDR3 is TGTGCCATCACCCCGACAGGGGAACGAAACTCACCCCTCCACTTT. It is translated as CAITPTGERNSPLHF.

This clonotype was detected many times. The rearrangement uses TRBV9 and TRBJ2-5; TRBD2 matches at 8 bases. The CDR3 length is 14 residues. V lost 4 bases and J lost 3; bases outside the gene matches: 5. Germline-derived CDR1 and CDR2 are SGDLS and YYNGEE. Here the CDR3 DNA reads TGTGCCAGCAGCATTTCAGCGGGGGAAGAGACCCAGTACTTC. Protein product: CASSISAGEETQYF. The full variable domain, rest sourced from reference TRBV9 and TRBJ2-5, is DSGVTQTPKHLITATGQRVTLRCSPRSGDLSVYWYQQSLDQGLQFLIQYYNGEERAKGNILERFSAQQFPDLHSELNLSSLELGDSALYFCASSISAGEETQYFGPGTRLLVL.

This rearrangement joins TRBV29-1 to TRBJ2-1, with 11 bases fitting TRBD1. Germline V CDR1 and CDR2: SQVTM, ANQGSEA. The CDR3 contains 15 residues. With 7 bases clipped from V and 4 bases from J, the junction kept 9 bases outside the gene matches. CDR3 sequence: CSARGDRGSYNEQFF. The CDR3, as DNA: TGCAGCGCCAGGGGGGACAGGGGGAGTTACAATGAGCAGTTCTTC.

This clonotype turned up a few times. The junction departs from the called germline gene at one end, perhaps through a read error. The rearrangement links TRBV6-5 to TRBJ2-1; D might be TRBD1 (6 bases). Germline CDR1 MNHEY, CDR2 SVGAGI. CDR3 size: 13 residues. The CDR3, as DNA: TGTGCCAGCAGTTACCTCGTTGGCGGAACAGGGATCTTC. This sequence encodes CASSYLVGGTGIF.

CDR3 in amino acids: CASRCTITSGIYNEQFF. CDR3 sequence (DNA): TGTGCAAGTCGCTGCACGATTACTAGCGGGATATACAATGAGCAGTTCTTC. This chain joins TRBV12-2 and TRBJ2-1; the table's D call TRBD2 went unverified against the DNA. TRBV12-2 is a pseudogene segment. This CDR3 contains 17 residues.

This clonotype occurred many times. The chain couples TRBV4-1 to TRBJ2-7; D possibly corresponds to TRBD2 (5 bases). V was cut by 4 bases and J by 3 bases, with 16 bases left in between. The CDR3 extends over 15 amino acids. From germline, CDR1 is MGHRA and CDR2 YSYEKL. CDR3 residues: CASSLEGEFGYEQYF. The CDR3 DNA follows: TGCGCCAGCAGCCTCGAGGGAGAGTTCGGCTACGAGCAGTACTTC.

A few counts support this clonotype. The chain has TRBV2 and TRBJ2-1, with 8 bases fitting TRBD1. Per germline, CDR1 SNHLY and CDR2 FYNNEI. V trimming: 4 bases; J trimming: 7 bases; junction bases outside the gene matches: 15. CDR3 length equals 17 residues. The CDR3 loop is CASSGGLRTGSWNEQFF. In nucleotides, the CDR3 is TGTGCCAGCAGTGGGGGCCTCCGGACAGGGTCTTGGAATGAGCAGTTCTTC. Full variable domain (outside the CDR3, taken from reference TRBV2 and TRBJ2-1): EPEVTQTPSHQVTQMGQEVILRCVPISNHLYFYWYRQILGQKVEFLVSFYNNEISEKSEIFDDQFSVERPDGSNFTLKIRSTKLEDSAMYFCASSGGLRTGSWNEQFFGPGTRLTVL.

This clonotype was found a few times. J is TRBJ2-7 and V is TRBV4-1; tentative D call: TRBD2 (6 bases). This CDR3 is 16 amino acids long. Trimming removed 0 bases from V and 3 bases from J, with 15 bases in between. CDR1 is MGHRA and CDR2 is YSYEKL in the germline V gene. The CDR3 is CASSQDQRGSDYEQYF. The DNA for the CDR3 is TGCGCCAGCAGCCAAGATCAACGGGGGAGCGACTACGAGCAGTACTTC.

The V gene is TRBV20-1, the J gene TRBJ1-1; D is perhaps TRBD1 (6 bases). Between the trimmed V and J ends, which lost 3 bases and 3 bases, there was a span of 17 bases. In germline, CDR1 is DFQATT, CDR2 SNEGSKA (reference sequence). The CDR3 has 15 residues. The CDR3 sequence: CSARGHSTLDTEAFF. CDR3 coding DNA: TGCAGTGCTAGGGGACACTCGACTTTGGACACTGAAGCTTTCTTT.

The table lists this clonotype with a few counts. CDR3 DNA: TGTGCCAGCACTCGGGGGGGAGGCGAGCCCCAGCATTTT. Protein: CASTRGGGEPQHF. The V call is TRBV27, the J call TRBJ1-5; D may be TRBD1 (5 bases). V was pared by 7 bases and J by 8 bases, with 15 bases between. The germline gives CDR1 MNHEY, CDR2 SMNVEV (reference sequence). The CDR3 spans 13 residues.

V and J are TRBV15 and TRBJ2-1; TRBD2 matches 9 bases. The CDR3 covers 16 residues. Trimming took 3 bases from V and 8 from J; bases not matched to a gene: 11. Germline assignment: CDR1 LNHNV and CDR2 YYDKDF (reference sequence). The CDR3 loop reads CATSRGRAGGLYEQFF. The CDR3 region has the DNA TGTGCCACCAGCAGGGGTAGAGCGGGAGGTCTCTATGAGCAGTTCTTC.

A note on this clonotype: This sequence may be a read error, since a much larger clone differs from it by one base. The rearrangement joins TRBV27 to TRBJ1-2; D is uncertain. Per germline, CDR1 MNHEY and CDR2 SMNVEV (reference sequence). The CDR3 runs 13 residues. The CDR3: CAGSLDAGYGYTF. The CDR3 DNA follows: TGTGCCGGCAGTTTGGATGCAGGCTATGGCTACACCTTC.

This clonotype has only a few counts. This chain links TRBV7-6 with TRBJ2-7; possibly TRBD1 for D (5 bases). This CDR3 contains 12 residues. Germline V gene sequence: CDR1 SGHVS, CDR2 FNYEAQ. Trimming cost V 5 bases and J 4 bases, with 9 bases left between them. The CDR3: CASSPRQYEQYF. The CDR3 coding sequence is TGTGCCAGCAGCCCCCGACAGTACGAGCAGTACTTC.

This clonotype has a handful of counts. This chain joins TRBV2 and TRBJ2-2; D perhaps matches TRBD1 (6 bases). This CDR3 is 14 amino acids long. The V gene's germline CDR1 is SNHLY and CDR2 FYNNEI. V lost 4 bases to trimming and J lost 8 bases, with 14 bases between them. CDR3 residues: CASSVTTGIGELFF. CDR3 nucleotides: TGTGCCAGCAGTGTAACGACAGGAATTGGGGAGCTGTTTTTT.